Below, 29 T cell receptor beta chains from the same sample are listed, as sequenced in a study of blood T cell repertoires in COVID-19. Some clones are missing from TCRdb's copy, which holds only in-frame ones; the method was immunoSEQ multiplex PCR. The repertoire holds some 91,000 clones, with roughly nine tenths as singletons. Source material: peripheral blood. The receptors shown here come from a man between 60 and 75 years old with acute or convalescent COVID-19.

The chain combines TRBV7-2 with TRBJ1-3, with 7 bases lining up with TRBD1. The J segment lost 3 bases and the V segment lost 6 bases, leaving 5 bases of the junction unmatched. Germline-derived CDR1 and CDR2 are SGHTA and FQGNSA. CDR3 length: 14 residues. The CDR3 bases are TGTGCCAGCAGGCCAGGGACAGTTGGAAACACCATATATTTT. Its protein product is CASRPGTVGNTIYF.

V gene TRBV2 combines with J gene TRBJ1-2; 7 bases agree with TRBD1. Germline loops: CDR1 SNHLY, CDR2 FYNNEI. J lost 6 bases, V lost 8 bases, and 6 bases had no gene match. The CDR3 totals 12 residues. In DNA form, the CDR3 reads TGTGCCAGCTACAGGGGAGATCATGGCTACACCTTC. As protein: CASYRGDHGYTF.

The chain has TRBV7-2 and TRBJ2-3, with D tentatively TRBD2 (6 bases). Trimming stripped 5 bases from V and 0 bases from J, with 18 bases between. Germline V gene lookup returns CDR1 SGHTA and CDR2 FQGNSA. This CDR3 comprises 17 residues. CDR3 sequence: CASSALLTSSSTDTQYF. CDR3 bases: TGTGCCAGCAGCGCCCTTTTAACTAGCTCTAGCACAGATACGCAGTATTTT.

The V and J genes are TRBV6-4 and TRBJ1-2, with D unclear. Trimming left V 4 bases short and J 7 bases short, with 7 bases between. From germline, CDR1 is MRHNA and CDR2 SNTAGT. The CDR3 covers 11 residues. The CDR3 reads CASSARGGYTF. As DNA, the CDR3 is TGTGCCAGCAGTGCCCGCGGTGGCTACACCTTC.

This clone was seen more than once but under ten times. The V and J genes are TRBV7-8 and TRBJ2-7; possible D gene TRBD1, 6 bases. This CDR3 comprises 14 residues. CDR1 is SGHVS, CDR2 FQNEAQ, per germline. V lost 2 bases, J lost 5 bases, and 13 bases lay in between. CDR3 sequence reads: CASSLNRAKDEQYV. CDR3 in DNA: TGTGCCAGCAGCTTAAACAGGGCCAAAGACGAGCAGTACGTC.

V is TRBV18 and J is TRBJ1-1; 10 bases are shared with TRBD1. This CDR3 is 15 amino acids long. Germline V gives CDR1 KGHSH, CDR2 LQKENI. With 3 bases clipped from V and 5 bases from J, the junction kept 6 bases outside the gene matches. CDR3 in DNA: TGTGCCAGCTCACCCCGGACAGGGGGACGGACTGAAGCTTTCTTT. It translates to CASSPRTGGRTEAFF.

This chain connects TRBV18 to TRBJ1-2, with 7 bases lining up with TRBD1. Germline V lookup: CDR1 KGHSH, CDR2 LQKENI. The CDR3 is 16 amino acids. V trimming: 3 bases; J trimming: 3 bases; junction bases outside the gene matches: 10. The CDR3 spells CASSPSPGQAYYGYTF. CDR3 bases: TGTGCCAGCTCACCCTCCCCTGGACAGGCGTACTATGGCTACACCTTC.

This clone was seen just once. This chain joins TRBV18 and TRBJ1-6; a possible D gene is TRBD1 (5 bases). Germline V gene sequence: CDR1 KGHSH, CDR2 LQKENI. There are 15 residues in the CDR3. The ends were cut back, 1 base at V and 7 bases at J, with 11 bases in the middle. The CDR3 loop reads CASSPQGVWNSPLHF. The CDR3 nucleotides read TGTGCCAGCTCACCACAAGGGGTCTGGAATTCACCCCTCCACTTT.

This chain uses TRBV6-1 with TRBJ1-5; 9 bases are shared with TRBD1. The CDR3 consists of 16 residues. The ends lost 2 bases at V and 0 bases at J; junction bases unmatched: 2. The germline CDR1 and CDR2 sequences are MNHNS and SASEGT. The CDR3 region is CASSEPTGGSNQPQHF. CDR3 nucleotides: TGTGCCAGCAGTGAACCGACAGGGGGTAGCAATCAGCCCCAGCATTTT.

V and J are TRBV19 and TRBJ1-6; possibly TRBD1 for D (5 bases). CDR1 is LNHDA and CDR2 is SQIVND in the germline V gene (reference sequence). This CDR3 is built from 13 residues. The germline V and J ends were trimmed by 3 bases and 10 bases, with 10 bases remaining between them. The CDR3, as DNA: TGTGCCAGTAGTATGCAGGGCGTATCACCCCTCCACTTT. Amino acids: CASSMQGVSPLHF.

The rearrangement uses TRBV5-1 and TRBJ2-3; 12 positions agree with TRBD2. Unmatched junction bases numbered 14, after V lost 4 bases and J lost 5 bases. This CDR3 is 18 amino acids long. CDR1 and CDR2 (germline): SGHRS, YFSETQ. The CDR3 DNA follows: TGCGCCAGCAGCCCTCAACCTCTAGCGGGGGGGCCTGTAGATACGCAGTATTTT. Its protein is CASSPQPLAGGPVDTQYF.

This clone has only one observation. This chain links TRBV5-1 with TRBJ1-6, with 8 positions matching TRBD1. After removal of 4 bases from V and 6 bases from J, the junction contained 12 bases not matched to a gene. The germline V gene encodes CDR1 SGHRS and CDR2 YFSETQ. The CDR3 runs to 17 residues. The CDR3 protein is CASSTGQVGGINSPLHF. In DNA form, the CDR3 reads TGCGCCAGCAGCACGGGACAGGTAGGAGGGATTAATTCACCCCTCCACTTT.

The J gene is TRBJ2-3, the V gene TRBV19; 8 bases align to TRBD2. V shed 7 bases, J shed 4 bases, and the junction held 10 bases outside the gene matches. CDR3 length equals 15 residues. CDR1 and CDR2 from the germline V gene are LNHDA and SQIVND (reference sequence). CDR3 amino acids: CASMDPAGVADTQYF. For the CDR3, the DNA is TGTGCCAGTATGGACCCAGCGGGGGTTGCAGATACGCAGTATTTT.

The chain employs TRBV6-5 and TRBJ1-1; D gene ambiguous. Trimming took 5 bases from V and 6 from J, leaving 7 bases between them. CDR3 length: 11 amino acids. The V gene's germline CDR1 is MNHEY and CDR2 SVGAGI. This chain's CDR3 is CASSKGAEAFF. The CDR3 bases are TGTGCCAGCAGTAAGGGAGCTGAAGCTTTCTTT.

This sequence joins TRBV3-1 (or the pseudogene TRBV3-2) and TRBJ1-5, with D possibly being TRBD1 (5 bases). Germline values: CDR1 LGHDT, CDR2 YNNKEL (reference sequence). The CDR3 is 17 residues long. Trimming stripped 4 bases from V and 3 bases from J, with 19 bases between. The CDR3 sequence is CASSLTFRGTHNQPQHF. DNA of the CDR3: TGTGCCAGCAGCCTGACATTTCGGGGGACCCACAATCAGCCCCAGCATTTT.

V and J are TRBV6-5 and TRBJ1-1, with TRBD1 identical over 7 bases. J gave up 5 bases and V 2 bases, and 8 bases lay outside the gene matches. The CDR3 extends over 15 amino acids. CDR1 MNHEY and CDR2 SVGAGI come from the germline V gene. The CDR3 protein is CASSYVTGRLTEAFF. CDR3 DNA: TGTGCCAGCAGTTACGTGACAGGGAGGTTGACTGAAGCTTTCTTT.

This clone came up a few times. The CDR3 DNA reads TGTGCCAGCAGCTTAGAACCGGGACTCGCGAGCATAAAACTGTTTTTT. This sequence encodes CASSLEPGLASIKLFF. The rearrangement joins TRBV7-9 to TRBJ1-4; weak D call: TRBD1 (5 bases). Trimming pared 1 base from V and 10 bases from J, leaving 19 bases between. Germline V gene lookup returns CDR1 SEHNR and CDR2 FQNEAQ (reference sequence). This CDR3 spans 16 amino acids.

The genes are TRBV5-6 and TRBJ1-4, with D perhaps TRBD1 (6 bases). The V end was cut by 4 bases, the J end by 8 bases, with 18 bases between. The germline CDR1 and CDR2 sequences are SGHDT and YYEEEE. The CDR3 runs 15 residues. The CDR3 sequence is CASSPRAGAGEKLFF. CDR3 coding DNA: TGTGCCAGCAGCCCGAGGGCAGGGGCTGGGGAAAAACTGTTTTTT.

Only one count was recorded for this clone. This sequence joins TRBV5-4 and TRBJ1-1, with 11 bases that match TRBD1. The germline V gene encodes CDR1 SGHNT and CDR2 YYREEE (reference sequence). The CDR3 covers 12 residues. The ends lost 4 bases at V and 11 bases at J; junction bases unmatched: 4. CDR3 nucleotides: TGTGCCAGCAGCGGGGACAGGGGGGATGCTTTCTTT. This encodes CASSGDRGDAFF.

The J gene is TRBJ2-7, the V gene TRBV6-5; D gene uncertain. Trimming removed 1 base at V and 3 bases at J, with 10 bases between. Germline assignment: CDR1 MNHEY and CDR2 SVGAGI. The CDR3 totals 14 residues. The CDR3 bases are TGTGCCAGCAGTTACTTATCTCGGGTCTACGAGCAGTACGTC. The encoded protein is CASSYLSRVYEQYV.

The chain links TRBV6-5 to TRBJ1-2, with D uncertain. Germline V lookup: CDR1 MNHEY, CDR2 SVGAGI. This CDR3 comprises 13 residues. The V end was cut by 4 bases, the J end by 6 bases, with 12 bases between. CDR3 sequence (DNA): TGTGCCAGCAGTTTCCTCCGCGACAATGGCTACACCTTC. This encodes CASSFLRDNGYTF.

This clone is medium-sized in the sample. The chain uses TRBV7-8 and TRBJ1-1; D not certain. Germline V gene lookup returns CDR1 SGHVS and CDR2 FQNEAQ. V was pared by 5 bases and J by 4 bases, with 17 bases between. This CDR3 spans 15 amino acids. The CDR3 reads CASSLVVEQITEAFF. The CDR3 coding sequence is TGTGCCAGCAGCCTCGTGGTGGAACAGATCACTGAAGCTTTCTTT.

This clone was observed a single time. The chain recombines TRBV11-2 with TRBJ2-5; TRBD1 agrees at 9 bases. CDR1 SGHAT and CDR2 FQNNGV come from the germline V gene. This CDR3 comprises 17 residues. Trimming removed 1 base from V and 4 bases from J; junction bases left unmatched: 10. The CDR3 bases are TGTGCCAGCAGCTTAGGATCAGGGACAGGGTCTGTAGAGACCCAGTACTTC. This translates into CASSLGSGTGSVETQYF.

This chain connects TRBV18 to TRBJ2-4; the match to TRBD2 covers 7 bases. CDR3 size: 19 residues. V was pared by 0 bases and J by 7 bases, with 18 bases of the junction left unmatched. Looked up from germline, CDR1 is KGHSH and CDR2 is LQKENI. CDR3 in amino acids: CASSPPWYSGRTGGNIQYF. CDR3 nucleotide sequence: TGTGCCAGCTCACCACCGTGGTATTCGGGGCGCACCGGGGGGAACATTCAGTACTTC.

This clone was seen only once. The chain uses TRBV3-1 (or the pseudogene TRBV3-2) and TRBJ1-5, with D maybe TRBD1 (6 bases). The CDR3 loop spans 15 amino acids. Trimming removed 4 bases at V and 3 bases at J, with 13 bases between. CDR1 LGHDT and CDR2 YNNKEL come from the germline V gene (reference sequence). The CDR3 DNA is TGTGCCAGCAGCCGTTCTGGACAGTTCAATCAGCCCCAGCATTTT. Translation: CASSRSGQFNQPQHF.

The chain has TRBV9 and TRBJ1-1, with a possible D match to TRBD1 (5 bases). V dropped 0 bases and J dropped 0 bases, with 9 bases sitting between them. Germline V lookup: CDR1 SGDLS, CDR2 YYNGEE. The CDR3 runs 15 residues. Written as DNA, the CDR3 is TGTGCCAGCAGCGTAGCTAGGGGCTTGAACACTGAAGCTTTCTTT. Protein product: CASSVARGLNTEAFF.

The chain recombines TRBV6-5 with TRBJ1-2; D is undetermined. With 2 bases removed from V and 2 bases from J, the gap between germline ends came to 6 bases. CDR3 length equals 13 residues. In germline, CDR1 is MNHEY, CDR2 SVGAGI. The CDR3 spells CASSYQANYGYTF. The CDR3 nucleotides read TGTGCCAGCAGTTACCAGGCAAACTATGGCTACACCTTC.

The V call is TRBV7-9, the J call TRBJ2-1; the match to TRBD2 covers 7 bases. CDR1 SEHNR and CDR2 FQNEAQ come from the germline V gene (reference sequence). The trim removed 2 bases at V and 5 bases at J, leaving 6 bases unmatched. The CDR3 covers 15 residues. In DNA form, the CDR3 reads TGTGCCAGCAGCTTATGGGGGGAGGGGCACAATGAGCAGTTCTTC. Translated, it gives CASSLWGEGHNEQFF.

The DNA of the CDR3 is TGTGCCACCAGTGGTTCGGGACTAGCGGGGGGGAGGAACACCGGGGAGCTGTTTTTT. Amino acid sequence: CATSGSGLAGGRNTGELFF. The chain couples TRBV24-1 to TRBJ2-2; 16 bases match TRBD2. J was trimmed by 1 base and V by 5 bases; bases with no gene match: 6. CDR1 KGHDR and CDR2 SFDVKD come from the germline V gene. The CDR3 length is 19 residues.